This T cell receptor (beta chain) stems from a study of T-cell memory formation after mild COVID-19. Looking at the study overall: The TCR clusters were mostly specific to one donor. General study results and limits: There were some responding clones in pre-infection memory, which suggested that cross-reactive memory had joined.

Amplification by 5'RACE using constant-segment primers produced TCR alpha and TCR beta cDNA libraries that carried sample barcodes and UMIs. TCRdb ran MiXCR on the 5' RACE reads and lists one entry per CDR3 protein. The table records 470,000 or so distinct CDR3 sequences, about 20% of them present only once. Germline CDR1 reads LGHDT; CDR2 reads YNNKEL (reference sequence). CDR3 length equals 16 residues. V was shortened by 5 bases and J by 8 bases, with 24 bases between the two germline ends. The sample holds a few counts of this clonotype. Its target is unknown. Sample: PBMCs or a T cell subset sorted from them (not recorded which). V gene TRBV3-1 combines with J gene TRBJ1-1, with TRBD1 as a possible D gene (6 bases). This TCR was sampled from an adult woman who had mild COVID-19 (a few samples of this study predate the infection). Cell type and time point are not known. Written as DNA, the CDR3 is TGTGCCAGCAGCGGGACCCGCTACCCAGGGGCGGTAGAAGCTTTCTTT. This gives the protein CASSGTRYPGAVEAFF.